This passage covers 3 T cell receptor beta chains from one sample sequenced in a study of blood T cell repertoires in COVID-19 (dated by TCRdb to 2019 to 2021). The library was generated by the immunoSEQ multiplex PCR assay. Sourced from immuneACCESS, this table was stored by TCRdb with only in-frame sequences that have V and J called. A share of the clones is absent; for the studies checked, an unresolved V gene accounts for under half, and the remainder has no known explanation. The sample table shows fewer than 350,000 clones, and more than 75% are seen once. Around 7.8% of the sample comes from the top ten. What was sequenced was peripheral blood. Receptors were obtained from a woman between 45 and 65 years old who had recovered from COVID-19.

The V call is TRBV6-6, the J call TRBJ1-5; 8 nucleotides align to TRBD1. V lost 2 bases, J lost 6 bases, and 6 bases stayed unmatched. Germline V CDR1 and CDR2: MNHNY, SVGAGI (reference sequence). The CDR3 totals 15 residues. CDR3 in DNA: TGTGCCAGCAGTTACCGGACAGGGCTGGGTCAGCCCCAGCATTTT. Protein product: CASSYRTGLGQPQHF.

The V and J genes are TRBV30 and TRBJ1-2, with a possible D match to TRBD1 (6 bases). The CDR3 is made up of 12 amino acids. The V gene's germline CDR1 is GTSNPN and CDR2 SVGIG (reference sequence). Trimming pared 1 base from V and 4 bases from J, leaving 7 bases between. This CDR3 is CAWSGTAYGYTF. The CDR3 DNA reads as TGTGCCTGGAGTGGGACAGCCTATGGCTACACCTTC.

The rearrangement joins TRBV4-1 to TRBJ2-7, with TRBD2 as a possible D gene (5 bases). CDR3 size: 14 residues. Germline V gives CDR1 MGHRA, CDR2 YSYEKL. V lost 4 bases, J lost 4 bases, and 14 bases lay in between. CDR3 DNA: TGCGCCAGCAGCCGCGGACCGGGATCTTACGAGCAGTACTTC. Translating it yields CASSRGPGSYEQYF.